The text below deals with one T cell receptor (beta chain). Its matching antigen is unknown. Only in-frame clones appear in the TCRdb table, and some are missing; sequencing was by immunoSEQ multiplex PCR. This table holds 150,000 to 200,000 clones, approximately 89% found once. This CDR3 has 15 amino acids. V lost 4 bases and J 14 bases, leaving 21 bases between the germline ends. Germline V gene data show CDR1 as LGHDT and CDR2 as YNNKEL (reference sequence). The entry originates in a study of T cell responses to AZD1222 COVID-19 vaccine. Study-wide points: Nearly half of spike-specific TCRs reportedly target variant regions that are unmutated in the B.1.351 and B.1.1.7 variants.

This clonotype originated in an adult who received the AZD1222 COVID-19 vaccine. The source material was peripheral blood, sampled 28 days after the second AZD1222 dose. The V and J genes are TRBV3-1 (or the pseudogene TRBV3-2) and TRBJ1-6; a possible D gene is TRBD1 (6 bases). The CDR3 loop is CASSPRGGGEFSLHF. The CDR3 DNA sequence: TGTGCCAGCAGCCCGCGAGGAGGGGGAGAATTTTCCCTCCACTTT.